The 32 T cell receptor beta chains presented below share a single source sample, sequenced in a study of blood T cell repertoires in COVID-19. TCRdb's copy holds only in-frame clones and misses some; the assay was immunoSEQ multiplex PCR. The repertoire holds some 260,000 clones, with over 75% as singletons. Specimen: peripheral blood. The receptors were sampled from a human donor in a cohort sampled during active COVID-19.

V is TRBV7-9 and J is TRBJ1-2; a weak D match, TRBD1 (6 bases). The germline CDR1 and CDR2 sequences are SEHNR and FQNEAQ (reference sequence). The CDR3 consists of 14 residues. V gave up 5 bases and J gave up 2 bases, with 12 bases separating them. In nucleotides, the CDR3 is TGTGCCAGCAGCCCACCGGACAGAAACTATGGCTACACCTTC. Its translation is CASSPPDRNYGYTF.

This clone was counted once. The rearrangement joins TRBV4-1 to TRBJ1-5, with D perhaps TRBD1 (5 bases). With 3 bases removed from V and 7 bases from J, the gap between germline ends came to 19 bases. CDR1 and CDR2 (germline): MGHRA, YSYEKL. The CDR3 sequence is 16 residues long. CDR3 loop: CASSHPAAGRNQPQHF. The CDR3 nucleotides read TGCGCCAGCAGCCACCCCGCGGCAGGGCGAAACCAGCCCCAGCATTTT.

The rearrangement uses TRBV18 and TRBJ2-3; TRBD2 matches 8 bases. Germline V gene sequence: CDR1 KGHSH, CDR2 LQKENI. V shed 6 bases and J 5 bases; nucleotides not matched to a gene: 16. The CDR3 runs to 17 residues. The CDR3 sequence is CASSPEKAGDSLDTQYF. The CDR3 DNA sequence: TGTGCCAGCTCCCCAGAAAAAGCGGGGGACTCTTTAGATACGCAGTATTTT.

The V gene is TRBV6-5, the J gene TRBJ2-2; 10 bases agree with TRBD2. The CDR3 loop spans 13 amino acids. J gave up 8 bases and V 4 bases, and 1 base lay outside the gene matches. Germline V gene sequence: CDR1 MNHEY, CDR2 SVGAGI. The CDR3 reads CASSSSGGGELFF. CDR3 DNA sequence: TGTGCCAGCAGTTCTAGCGGGGGAGGGGAGCTGTTTTTT.

The table lists this clone with a count of one. CDR3 amino acids: CAWSVLGAGKNSPLHF. The CDR3 nucleotides read TGTGCCTGGAGTGTTTTAGGAGCAGGGAAAAATTCACCCCTCCACTTT. This chain joins TRBV30 and TRBJ1-6; D is possibly TRBD1 (5 bases). The V gene lost 0 bases and the J gene lost 7 bases, with 16 bases spanning the gap. The CDR3 covers 16 residues. Germline V gives CDR1 GTSNPN, CDR2 SVGIG (reference sequence).

The chain recombines TRBV21-1 with TRBJ1-5; the table's D call of TRBD1 was not tested on the DNA. TRBV21-1 is a recognized pseudogene. This CDR3 is built from 14 residues. This CDR3 is CASSNAGLNQPQHF. The CDR3 DNA reads as TGTGCCAGCAGCAATGCAGGCCTGAATCAGCCCCAGCATTTT.

This rearrangement joins TRBV6-5 to TRBJ2-7; 7 nucleotides agree with TRBD2. CDR1 is MNHEY and CDR2 is SVGAGI in the germline V gene. Losses at the gene ends were 5 bases for V and 2 bases for J; bases not matched to a gene: 9. This CDR3 spans 15 amino acids. The CDR3 bases are TGTGCCAGCAGTCGTTCCGGACTAGTCCCCTACGAGCAGTACTTC. Its protein is CASSRSGLVPYEQYF.

The V call is TRBV3-1 (or the pseudogene TRBV3-2), the J call TRBJ2-5; 9 positions agree with TRBD2. Germline V gene data show CDR1 as LGHDT and CDR2 as YNNKEL (reference sequence). The CDR3 covers 19 residues. The V gene end was trimmed by 2 bases and the J gene end by 2 bases; junction bases not matched to a gene: 15. CDR3 DNA: TGTGCCAGCAGCCAACACCCCGGGGTGGCTAGCGGGATGCAAGAGACCCAGTACTTC. It codes for CASSQHPGVASGMQETQYF.

To note about this clone: One end of the junction varies from germline; a read error may be responsible. This chain uses TRBV7-7 with TRBJ2-1; D is uncertain. CDR3 length: 13 residues. Germline assignment: CDR1 SSHAT and CDR2 FNYEAQ (reference sequence). In DNA form, the CDR3 reads TGTGCTAGCAGCGACTCTCCTTACAATGAGCAGTTCTTC. It specifies CASSDSPYNEQFF.

The chain has TRBV7-6 and TRBJ2-3; the D is unclear. Germline V gene data show CDR1 as SGHVS and CDR2 as FNYEAQ. Trimming stripped 4 bases from V and 2 bases from J, with 10 bases between. This CDR3 comprises 14 residues. The CDR3 nucleotides are TGTGCCAGCAGCTCGCAGGTTTCCACAGATACGCAGTATTTT. Translating gives CASSSQVSTDTQYF. Full variable domain (remainder filled in from reference TRBV7-6 and TRBJ2-3): GAGVSQSPRYKVTKRGQDVALRCDPISGHVSLYWYRQALGQGPEFLTYFNYEAQQDKSGLPNDRFSAERPEGSISTLTIQRTEQRDSAMYRCASSSQVSTDTQYFGPGTRLTVL.

Only one count was recorded for this clone. V usage is TRBV29-1 and J usage is TRBJ2-2; 7 nucleotides line up with TRBD1. The CDR3 is 12 residues long. Germline CDR1 is SQVTM and CDR2 is ANQGSEA. Germline trimming cut 6 bases from V and 6 bases from J; bases unmatched to any gene: 4. CDR3 sequence reads: CSVRQGSGELFF. CDR3 DNA sequence: TGCAGCGTCAGACAGGGATCCGGGGAGCTGTTTTTT.

This clone was seen once. The chain joins TRBV7-9 to TRBJ2-7, with TRBD1 matching over 9 bases. This CDR3 is built from 15 residues. In germline, CDR1 is SEHNR, CDR2 FQNEAQ (reference sequence). V trimming: 5 bases; J trimming: 0 bases; junction bases outside the gene matches: 5. In DNA, the CDR3 is TGTGCCAGCAGCCCGGGACAGGGTTACTCCTACGAGCAGTACTTC. It encodes CASSPGQGYSYEQYF.

This chain uses TRBV12-5 with TRBJ1-5; D is unresolved. Germline lookup yields CDR1 LGHNT and CDR2 FRNRAP. This CDR3 comprises 13 residues. Trimming took off 1 base at V and 4 bases at J, with 5 bases between the two ends. The CDR3 DNA follows: TGTGCTAGTGGTTTGGGCGTGAATCAGCCCCAGCATTTT. Translation: CASGLGVNQPQHF.

The CDR3 DNA sequence: TGTGCCAGCAGGTCCGGGACAGGGCACGAGCAGTACTTC. This gives the protein CASRSGTGHEQYF. The chain recombines TRBV7-2 with TRBJ2-7; TRBD1 aligns across 9 bases. From germline, CDR1 is SGHTA and CDR2 FQGNSA. This CDR3 comprises 13 residues. V lost 6 bases to trimming and J lost 5 bases; unmatched junction nucleotides: 5.

The V gene is TRBV29-1, the J gene TRBJ2-2; D remains unclear. The CDR3 consists of 13 residues. Trimming left V 1 base short and J 1 base short, with 4 bases between. Looked up from germline, CDR1 is SQVTM and CDR2 is ANQGSEA. CDR3 nucleotides: TGCAGCGTTGAAGGAGGGAACACCGGGGAGCTGTTTTTT. Translation: CSVEGGNTGELFF.

The chain combines TRBV6-2 or TRBV6-3 with TRBJ2-1; D not certain. The CDR3 is made up of 15 amino acids. The germline V gene encodes CDR1 MNHEY and CDR2 SVGEGT. V shed 0 bases and J shed 4 bases, with 10 bases lying between them. CDR3 loop: CASSYSRPEYNEQFF. The DNA of the CDR3 is TGTGCCAGCAGTTACTCGCGGCCAGAGTACAATGAGCAGTTCTTC.

This chain connects TRBV19 to TRBJ2-2; tentative D call: TRBD1 (7 bases). Trimming shortened V by 7 bases and J by 6 bases, and 18 bases separated the two germline ends. This CDR3 comprises 15 residues. Germline V lookup: CDR1 LNHDA, CDR2 SQIVND (reference sequence). Here the CDR3 DNA reads TGTGCCAGTAAGAAAGTACCCAGGGGGGCCGGGGAGCTGTTTTTT. This encodes CASKKVPRGAGELFF. Drawing the rest from reference TRBV19 and TRBJ2-2, the complete variable domain is DGGITQSPKYLFRKEGQNVTLSCEQNLNHDAMYWYRQDPGQGLRLIYYSQIVNDFQKGDIAEGYSVSREKKESFPLTVTSAQKNPTAFYLCASKKVPRGAGELFFGEGSRLTVL.

There are many counts of this clone. This chain uses TRBV19 with TRBJ2-2, with TRBD2 matching 12 bases. The V and J ends lost 11 bases and 6 bases, in that order; junction bases with no gene match: 10. From germline, CDR1 is LNHDA and CDR2 SQIVND (reference sequence). The CDR3 length is 15 residues. The CDR3 nucleotides are TGTGCCTCAAAAGGAGGACTAGCGGGGTCCGGGGAGCTGTTTTTT. Encoded protein: CASKGGLAGSGELFF.

The rearrangement joins TRBV7-2 to TRBJ1-2; 9 positions match TRBD1. Looked up from germline, CDR1 is SGHTA and CDR2 is FQGNSA. With 8 bases clipped from V and 6 bases from J, the junction kept 10 bases outside the gene matches. The CDR3 runs 14 residues. CDR3: CASLSYRGLDGYTF. The CDR3 region has the DNA TGTGCCAGCCTTTCCTACAGGGGGCTAGATGGCTACACCTTC.

The chain employs TRBV10-3 and TRBJ1-3; the match to TRBD1 covers 7 bases. Germline lookup yields CDR1 ENHRY and CDR2 SYGVKD. This CDR3 spans 14 amino acids. V shed 7 bases, J shed 2 bases, and the junction held 5 bases outside the gene matches. CDR3 protein: CAITDRETGNTIYF. DNA for the CDR3: TGTGCCATCACCGACAGGGAAACTGGAAACACCATATATTTT.

This chain's CDR3 is CASSYASGAVSNQPQHF. The DNA for the CDR3 is TGTGCCAGCAGTTACGCCAGTGGAGCGGTGAGCAATCAGCCCCAGCATTTT. The chain employs TRBV6-2 or TRBV6-3 and TRBJ1-5; the D is unclear. Germline values: CDR1 MNHEY, CDR2 SVGEGT. V was trimmed by 2 bases and J by 1 base, leaving 15 bases between them. The CDR3 totals 17 residues.

This clone was observed a single time. The chain uses TRBV5-4 and TRBJ2-3; D possibly corresponds to TRBD1 (5 bases). Per germline, CDR1 SGHNT and CDR2 YYREEE (reference sequence). The CDR3 is made up of 13 amino acids. V lost 1 base and J lost 4, with 7 bases in between. This chain's CDR3 is CASSLLGPDTQYF. The CDR3 region has the DNA TGTGCCAGCAGCTTGCTGGGGCCAGATACGCAGTATTTT.

The chain is built from TRBV27 and TRBJ1-1, with D tentatively TRBD1 (6 bases). The germline V gene has CDR1 MNHEY and CDR2 SMNVEV (reference sequence). V lost 2 bases and J 1 base, leaving 11 bases between the germline ends. The CDR3 has 15 amino acids. CDR3 nucleotide sequence: TGTGCCAGCAGTTTACAGGGGCTATGGAACACTGAAGCTTTCTTT. It encodes CASSLQGLWNTEAFF.

This sequence joins TRBV19 and TRBJ2-1; 8 bases match TRBD1. CDR1 LNHDA and CDR2 SQIVND come from the germline V gene (reference sequence). The CDR3 covers 16 residues. The trim removed 3 bases at V and 9 bases at J, leaving 13 bases unmatched. The CDR3 coding sequence is TGTGCCAGTAGTATGATCGGCACAGGGGGTGTGGGTGAGCAGTTCTTC. Translated: CASSMIGTGGVGEQFF. The variable domain in full, with the rest retrieved from reference TRBV19 and TRBJ2-1, is DGGITQSPKYLFRKEGQNVTLSCEQNLNHDAMYWYRQDPGQGLRLIYYSQIVNDFQKGDIAEGYSVSREKKESFPLTVTSAQKNPTAFYLCASSMIGTGGVGEQFFGPGTRLTVL.

V is TRBV6-8 and J is TRBJ1-3; tentatively, D is TRBD1 (5 bases). CDR1 is MNHGY, CDR2 SAAAGT, per germline. V lost 2 bases and J lost 0, with 17 bases in between. The CDR3 covers 18 residues. The chain's CDR3 is CASSYPFYEGLSGNTIYF. For the CDR3, the DNA is TGTGCCAGCAGTTACCCCTTTTACGAGGGACTCTCTGGAAACACCATATATTTT.

The chain carries TRBV28 and TRBJ1-3, with D uncertain. The V gene's germline CDR1 is MDHEN and CDR2 SYDVKM. Trimming shortened V by 1 base and J by 0 bases, and 13 bases separated the two germline ends. CDR3 length: 17 residues. CDR3 sequence: CASSLLGSADSGNTIYF. Here the CDR3 DNA reads TGTGCCAGCAGTTTATTGGGCTCGGCCGACTCTGGAAACACCATATATTTT.

The chain carries TRBV13 and TRBJ2-3, with D possibly TRBD2 on 6 matching bases. In germline, CDR1 is PRHDT, CDR2 FYEKMQ (reference sequence). CDR3 length: 15 amino acids. V was trimmed by 0 bases and J by 0 bases, leaving 7 bases between them. The CDR3 sequence: CASSLGAGSTDTQYF. The CDR3 region has the DNA TGTGCCAGCAGCTTAGGAGCGGGTAGCACAGATACGCAGTATTTT.

The J gene is TRBJ1-1, the V gene TRBV12-3 or TRBV12-4; D not resolved. V dropped 7 bases and J dropped 5 bases, with 14 bases sitting between them. The length of the CDR3 is 13 residues. The CDR3 loop reads CASINTGITEAFF. CDR3 nucleotide sequence: TGTGCCAGCATCAATACGGGTATTACTGAAGCTTTCTTT.

The chain carries TRBV4-3 and TRBJ1-5; D is unclear. The CDR3 totals 15 residues. Between the trimmed V and J ends, which lost 0 bases and 3 bases, there was a span of 9 bases. The V gene's germline CDR1 is LGHNA and CDR2 YSLEER. CDR3 in amino acids: CASSQDHIYNQPQHF. DNA of the CDR3: TGCGCCAGCAGCCAAGATCACATATACAATCAGCCCCAGCATTTT.

This clone came up once. This sequence joins TRBV7-2 and TRBJ2-1; 12 positions agree with TRBD2. CDR3 length: 19 amino acids. Trimming removed 5 bases from V and 6 bases from J; junction bases left unmatched: 17. The germline CDR1 and CDR2 sequences are SGHTA and FQGNSA. The CDR3 protein is CASSGRLAGARSEGNEQFF. The DNA for the CDR3 is TGTGCCAGCAGCGGCAGACTAGCGGGGGCGCGGTCGGAGGGCAATGAGCAGTTCTTC.

The chain couples TRBV27 to TRBJ1-1; a possible D gene is TRBD1 (5 bases). Per germline, CDR1 MNHEY and CDR2 SMNVEV (reference sequence). This CDR3 is built from 15 residues. V was pared by 5 bases and J by 4 bases, with 17 bases between. CDR3 in DNA: TGTGCCAGCAGTCCTCTTGGGGGGTTGCCCACTGAAGCTTTCTTT. Its translation is CASSPLGGLPTEAFF.

The J gene is TRBJ2-7, the V gene TRBV7-8; TRBD2 is a possible D gene (6 bases). The V gene's germline CDR1 is SGHVS and CDR2 FQNEAQ. The V and J ends lost 6 bases and 1 base respectively, with 16 bases between them. The CDR3 length is 15 residues. CDR3 region: CASSSTSFGSYEQYF. CDR3 bases: TGTGCCAGCAGTTCGACTAGTTTCGGGTCCTACGAGCAGTACTTC. Full variable domain (rest looked up from reference TRBV7-8 and TRBJ2-7): GAGVSQSPRYKVAKRGQDVALRCDPISGHVSLFWYQQALGQGPEFLTYFQNEAQLDKSGLPSDRFFAERPEGSVSTLKIQRTQQEDSAVYLCASSSTSFGSYEQYFGPGTRLTVT.